This paragraph reports one T cell receptor beta chain. The clone's antigen remains unknown. No qualities accompany the bases; no much larger clone lies one base away. The receptor library was made with multiplex PCR. The listed sequencing device is Illumina HiSeq 4000. To build TCR beta libraries, CDR3 regions were amplified by Arm-PCR using iRepertoire HTBI primers. Before sequencing, the PCR products underwent gel purification. As for the original processing: A total of fewer than 70 TRBV and more than twelve TRBJ segments were identified across samples and were used for gene usage analysis of CDR3 amino acid clonotypes. COPE and FqMerger were used to merge filtered high-quality paired reads into contigs. BLAST was used to align contigs to the IMGT TRBV, TRBD and TRBJ reference genes, and CDR3 was defined following IMGT. Clonotypes above 0.1% frequency were classified as highly expanded clones. Shannon entropy was used to measure repertoire diversity, and the Gini coefficient was used to measure V-J evenness. A clonotype found in more than one individual was treated as public. TCRdb reprocessing: public reads trimmed at Q25 with fastp, clones called with MiXCR, in-frame beta chains kept. Rows with one shared CDR3 protein collapse into an entry with the most common genes and DNA. The V and J calls come from TCRdb's annotation, not from the publication. The sample table lists about 430,000 distinct CDR3 sequences, 15% of them with a count of one. Clones ranked in the top ten supply about 8.3% of the sample.

This sample stems from a study of regulatory T cells in long-lasting Graves disease (TCRdb year 2021). The study in broad terms: Patients with newly diagnosed Graves' disease had been on antithyroid drugs for under 3 months. A total of about 35 samples underwent TCR sequencing: around 13 from persistent and some 20 from newly diagnosed Graves' disease patients. The study took place in China and was registered as a clinical trial. This study used TCR sequencing and RNA sequencing of peripheral blood to compare persistent Graves' disease patients against newly diagnosed Graves' disease patients. Results and caveats for the whole study, not just this receptor: Only the TCR beta chain was sequenced and analyzed. Persistent Graves' disease patients showed lower TCR Shannon entropy and fewer highly expanded clones than newly diagnosed patients, suggesting clonal expansion. Persistent patients shared more public clonotypes among themselves (around 3,000) than newly diagnosed patients did (about 970). Preferential use of TRBV28, TRBJ1-2 and TRBJ2-5 was observed in persistent disease, whereas TRBV20-1 and TRBJ2-1 were favored in newly diagnosed disease. Peripheral blood alone was examined, since thyroid tissue, which constituted the primary lesion, could not be accessed. The small sample size was acknowledged by the authors as a limitation that may reduce accuracy.

There are 16 amino acids in the CDR3, from cysteine to phenylalanine inclusive. Solely the CDR3 DNA is kept, with 48 bases framed from the first base. V has 5 bases trimmed and J has 7 bases trimmed; junction bases matching no gene number 16. Per the germline V gene, MNHEY is the CDR1 and SVGEGT is the CDR2. In light of the paper, this sample's time point label describes: newly diagnosed GD, antithyroid drugs for less than 3 months. RNA was extracted from PBMCs in TRIzol for both TCR sequencing and RNA sequencing. Graves' disease was diagnosed according to American Thyroid Association guidelines. Patients were recruited from an endocrinology department in Xi'an, China. From each patient, around 9.3 milliliters of peripheral blood was collected into an EDTA anticoagulant tube. Ficoll Paque Plus density gradient separation was used to isolate PBMCs, and no further T cell sorting was performed. An Agilent 2100 Bioanalyzer and agarose gel were used to check RNA quality, while a NanoDrop 2000 measured RNA concentration.

In addition, the sample was reused for a study of T cells in Graves' hyperthyroidism and ophthalmopathy. Per that second paper: A patient counted as having stable Graves' hyperthyroidism if no progression to ophthalmopathy occurred over 18 months of follow-up. Hyperthyroidism patients were aged 18 to 65 years and newly diagnosed, with disease duration of less than 2 months. Exclusion was applied to patients with uncontrolled infections, other autoimmune diseases, pregnancy or lactation. Clinical symptoms, serum thyroxine and TRAb, thyroid ultrasound, and orbital computed tomography formed the basis for the diagnoses. A first-round RT-PCR of the TCR CDR3 used the HTBI primer set with the Qiagen OneStep RT-PCR kit. Most expanded thyroid clonotypes (frequency above 0.001) were also found in blood, which suggests that blood repertoires may mirror thyroid immune responses. A 13 V-J signature model separated ophthalmopathy from stable hyperthyroidism, with about 88% sensitivity and 81.08% specificity in cross-validation and 80%/75% in testing. In validation, the model predicted progression to ophthalmopathy a median of 6.5 months before onset, with about 67% sensitivity and almost 75% specificity. To identify TCR V-J signatures that set the groups apart, the researchers used a discovery cohort of more than 95 patients, made up of 43 with Graves' ophthalmopathy and about 60 with stable Graves' hyperthyroidism. Prospective prediction of ophthalmopathy was tested in an independent validation cohort of some 19 hyperthyroidism patients and around 16 patients who later progressed to ophthalmopathy. For training and testing, the approximately 97 patients in the discovery cohort were randomly divided in a 7:3 ratio. Thyroid tissue and blood T-cell repertoires from about 6 Graves' hyperthyroidism patients were also compared in the study. Following sampling, methimazole starting at 30 mg daily was given to hyperthyroidism patients, and high-dose intravenous methylprednisolone was given to ophthalmopathy patients. The libraries were constructed in a second round of multiplex PCR and then size-selected and purified. The libraries were sequenced on an Illumina HiSeq2000 using paired-end 100 bp reads. SOAPnuke was used to process the raw data, throwing out any read that contained adapters or uncalled bases, had a mean Phred below 15, or lacked an exact constant-primer or identifier match. COPE v1.2.5 was used to merge the high-quality paired reads, and each unique nucleotide sequence was defined as a clonotype. MiTCR v1.1 was used to align the clonotypes against IMGT TRBV, TRBD and TRBJ reference segments. The analysis included only V-J combinations with a frequency above 0.0001, which together covered 99% to 99.2% of the repertoires. A TCS score was defined as the ratio between F50 (clonal expansion) and ExV (chaos), using BLOSUM62-based TCRdist between CDR3 peptides within each V-J. Welch's t-statistics and random forest reduced approximately 520 V-J features to under 15, which were used in a naive Bayes classifier (R e1071). No statistical method was used to set the sample size in advance, and investigators knew the group allocation. The paper reports TCR Vbeta CDR3 sequencing of some 140 peripheral blood samples: 43 ophthalmopathy, roughly 74 hyperthyroidism and around 17 progressor patients.

This TCR came from a woman in her thirties or forties with Graves disease. Donor details come from another sample of the same person, matched by shared clones. Here the chain combines TRBV6-2 or TRBV6-3 and TRBJ2-5; 7 of the junction bases match TRBD1. Sequencing was performed on peripheral blood mononuclear cells (PBMCs), taken at new diagnosis, from a patient treated with antithyroid drugs. The DNA is as follows: TGTGCCAGCAGTCTAGAGGGGGCATTGGGTTCAGGGACCCAGTACTTC. This is translated as CASSLEGALGSGTQYF.